The following is a T cell receptor (beta chain) sequence with its context. The antigen is undetermined. The data originate from a study of early stage breast cancer tumors. The overall study: Samples were sequenced at 7.5 to 10-fold average coverage.

The study, taken as a whole, reports: Tumor and normal breast were distinguished via blood comparison in about 90% of the 16 patients.

Produced via immunoSEQ multiplex PCR; TCRdb's table is partial and in-frame only. Among tens of thousands of clones listed, around 75% were seen once. This TCR was sampled from a person in their thirties with breast cancer. The sequenced sample was breast tumor tissue.

The CDR3 loop is CASTFGQDYGYTF. In DNA form, the CDR3 reads TGTGCCAGTACATTTGGACAGGACTATGGCTACACCTTC. The V call is TRBV19, the J call TRBJ1-2; 7 bases match TRBD1. This CDR3 is 13 amino acids long. Trimming cost V 7 bases and J 3 bases; bases outside gene matches: 5. Germline V CDR1 and CDR2: LNHDA, SQIVND (reference sequence).